What follows describes a single T cell receptor (beta chain). Its antigen is currently unknown. This record belongs to a study of T cells in women clearing cervical HPV infection. Study-level information: Blood came at first lesion visit for cases, post-clearance for controls. Only a few women had HLA typing results available. General study results and limits: A classifier using richness and V gene abundances reached an AUC of over 0.75.

Data came from immunoSEQ multiplex PCR; TCRdb stores just in-frame clones and leaves some out. This sample's table reports around 16,000 clones. The TCR originated in a woman aged 18-70 years with a cervical HPV16 infection that either progressed to CIN3+ or cleared (not recorded which). Sequenced material: blood buffy coat.

The CDR3 sequence: CATSRGSGGEETQYF. The CDR3 DNA, read in part, is TGTGCCACCAGCAGAGGCAGCGGGGGGGAAGAGACC. The V gene is TRBV15, the J gene TRBJ2-5, with 10 bases identical to TRBD2. Sequencing ends 3 residues short of the CDR3 end; the germline J gene provides the rest. The CDR3 is 15 amino acids. J gave up 3 bases and V 1 base, and 2 bases lay outside the gene matches. Germline lookup yields CDR1 LNHNV and CDR2 YYDKDF (reference sequence). Combining the CDR3 with reference TRBV15 and TRBJ2-5 gives the whole variable domain DAMVIQNPRYQVTQFGKPVTLSCSQTLNHNVMYWYQQKSSQAPKLLFHYYDKDFNNEADTPDNFQSRRPNTSFCFLDIRSPGLGDTAMYLCATSRGSGGEETQYFGPGTRLLVL.